The sequence of this T cell receptor beta chain was determined in a study of CD8 T cells in Susac syndrome. RNA, at roughly 0.5 to 1 ug, was reverse transcribed with random hexamers. TCRdb re-called the immunoSEQ multiplex PCR reads with MiXCR, one entry per CDR3 protein. The profile shows roughly 120,000 distinct CDR3 sequences, 90% to 95% of them singletons. TCR beta sequences were obtained from blood CD8+ and CD4+ T cells. Germline assignment: CDR1 ENHRY and CDR2 SYGVKD. The CDR3 loop spans 18 amino acids. After removal of 10 bases from V and 1 base from J, the junction contained 17 bases not matched to a gene.

The sample was CD4+ T cells from PBMCs. V and J are TRBV10-3 and TRBJ2-3; 10 nucleotides agree with TRBD2. The source is a human donor in good health. The CDR3 DNA reads as TGTGCCACCTCGGGCCTAGCGGGAGAAGAGGGAGGCACAGATACGCAGTATTTT. Residues: CATSGLAGEEGGTDTQYF.